Sequencing of this T cell receptor beta chain was carried out in a study of control samples from healthy donors and cancer patients. V was shortened by 6 bases and J by 6 bases, with 16 bases between the two germline ends. The germline V gene has CDR1 SGHAT and CDR2 FQNNGV. The CDR3 runs 14 residues. The repertoire was sequenced with immunoSEQ multiplex PCR; TCRdb's copy has only in-frame clones and lacks some. The sample has about 120,000 clones, approximately 92% seen once. Sequencing input: PBMCs. The V call is TRBV11-2, the J call TRBJ2-3; tentatively, D is TRBD1 or TRBD2 (5 bases each). The source of this sequence is an elderly man with head and neck cancer. The CDR3: CASSSPTGRDTQYF. DNA for the CDR3: TGTGCCAGCAGTTCCCCCACGGGGCGGGATACGCAGTATTTT.